This TCR beta chain is drawn from a study of molecular identifiers for immune sequencing clone quantification. Study-wide results and limits: Because of identical TCR molecules sharing a barcode, sizes of highly expanded clones could be underestimated. For effector cells, clones above 20 RNA copies held over 98% of molecules; for naive cells, under 1%.

The sample holds many counts of this clonotype. Antigen specificity is unknown. It was with previously described methods and listed TCR primers that bulk TCR libraries were made. TCRdb reanalysed the PCR reads using MiXCR and keeps one entry per CDR3 protein. The sample contains about 320,000 distinct CDR3 sequences, about 23% of which appear only once. The length of the CDR3 is 14 residues. Germline-derived CDR1 and CDR2 are SQVTM and ANQGSEA. The V end was cut by 4 bases, the J end by 7 bases, with 17 bases between. The chain is built from TRBV29-1 and TRBJ2-1, with TRBD1 as a possible D gene (6 bases). The material sequenced was naive CD8+ T cells from blood, with Jurkat cell RNA spiked in. Subset here: FACS-sorted CD8+CD4-CCR7+CD45RA+ naive T cells. This TCR came from a human donor in good health. Some libraries in this study had Jurkat cell RNA spiked in. This chain's CDR3 is CSVVSQGFRNEQFF. The CDR3 DNA reads as TGCAGCGTTGTGTCCCAGGGGTTTCGGAATGAGCAGTTCTTC.